The TCR beta chain described here comes from a study of radiation and T cells in renal cell carcinoma. Germline-derived CDR1 and CDR2 are SGDLS and YYNGEE. With 4 bases removed from V and 4 bases from J, the gap between germline ends came to 19 bases. There are 16 residues in the CDR3. Assay: immunoSEQ multiplex PCR; the TCRdb copy retains only in-frame clones and omits some. The data hold roughly 170,000 clones, with less than 90% observed a single time. Time point here: blood 4 weeks post-SBRT, at nephrectomy. Documented treatment: 15 Gy SBRT to primary tumor, nephrectomy 4 weeks later. Nephrectomy followed 15 Gy stereotactic body radiation by 4 weeks.

This material consisted of blood, taken from a patient whose treatment included radiotherapy and nephrectomy. This TCR was sampled from a woman aged 45-60 years with renal cell carcinoma. V is TRBV9 and J is TRBJ2-3, with D perhaps matching TRBD2 (6 bases). The CDR3 is CASSPRDFGSADTQYF. The DNA for the CDR3 is TGTGCCAGCAGCCCCCGGGACTTCGGATCGGCAGATACGCAGTATTTT.